This T cell receptor beta chain was sequenced for a study of shared clonotypes between healthy human individuals (dated by TCRdb to 2020 to 2021). For the wider study: The cohort included three men and two women between 18 and 49 years of age. The study deeply sequenced blood TCR repertoires of about 5 healthy adults to estimate repertoire size and the extent of clonotype sharing between individuals. To increase sequencing depth and limit assay-specific biases, different laboratories used diverse techniques to prepare libraries and sequence TCR repertoires. For each donor, CD4 naive and CD4 memory were each run on three plates, CD8 naive on two plates, and CD8 memory on one plate. Per donor, leukapheresis produced somewhere between about 0.9 and 9.5 billion PBMCs.

Trimming takes 7 bases from V and 0 bases from J, and the germline ends sit 8 bases apart. CDR1 is given as SNHLY and CDR2 as FYNNEI, both from the germline V gene. Its CDR3 holds 13 amino acids, cysteine through phenylalanine. CDR3 DNA only is kept here, 39 bases in frame from base 1. With regard to this clone: Its antigen is unknown. Within one base of it there is no much larger clone, and no base qualities were kept. Distinct nucleotide sequences in the sample also encode this CDR3.

TCR CDR3 regions were amplified from genomic DNA by multiplex PCR using the deep immunoSEQ assay. For each cell subset, the extracted genomic DNA was distributed evenly across all wells of several immunoSEQ 96-well plates, and each plate served as one replicate. For sorted subsets, about 0.2 ug genomic DNA, equal to some 30,000 T cell genomes, was loaded into each replicate PCR. The purified libraries were quantified using a Qubit 3.0 fluorometer, sized with a Bioanalyzer 2100, and then quantified again using the KAPA Library Quantification kit. Every immunoSEQ 96-well plate was sequenced on a dedicated single-read 150-cycle Illumina NextSeq 550 flow cell. As for how the authors treated the data: The immunoSEQ output contained only junctional sequences without quality scores, so filtering could not match that applied to full-length reads. Sequences were annotated with PyIR, a Python wrapper for IgBLAST v1.9, using IMGT germline references to assign V/J genes and CDR3. Any read was removed if the V/J assignment was weak (E-value above 1e-6), the CDR3 was missing, or the read contained stop codons, out-of-frame junctions, or ambiguous translated residues. V3J clonotypes were defined as sequences sharing an identical inferred V gene, J gene, and CDR3 amino acid sequence. To compute the percentage overlap between repertoires, the number of shared unique clonotypes was divided by the size of the smaller repertoire. Repertoire richness was assessed with RTK rarefaction, the Chao1 estimator, and Recon v2.1 estimates of unobserved clonotypes. OLGA was used to compute generation probabilities for all TCRbeta clonotypes that the gDNA method yielded from a handful of donors. As stored in TCRdb, this immuneACCESS dataset retains in-frame rearrangements with V and J assigned. A fraction of the clones does not appear; measured against another copy, unresolved V genes explain less than half of the discrepancy, and the remainder lacks a known reason. V, J and clone size reflect that table, while D and trimming were determined from the DNA. This sample has approximately 1.1 million clones in its table, and about four fifths of those were observed once. 0.5% to 0.6% of the sample comes from the top ten.

The full study reports these points: Only blood was sampled, and tissue TCR repertoires likely differ from those in blood. Even with the large sequencing depth, rarefaction of the sorted-subset datasets indicated that sequencing was incomplete. Higher generation probabilities were observed for clonotypes shared by all four sorted-subset donors than for non-shared clonotypes. The small number of donors limited the genetic and exposure-history diversity represented. Naive subsets generally had larger estimated clonotype richness than memory subsets. About 4.5% of naive CD4, approximately 3.7% of naive CD8, roughly 2.4% of memory CD4, and less than 0.45% of memory CD8 clonotypes were shared across several donors. Pairwise subsampling indicated that sequencing depth was expected to affect the degree of clonotype sharing among donors.

Healthy HIV-negative adults with no recently reported acute infections or vaccinations were included as donors. Every donor was a Caucasian adult living in Nashville, Tennessee, USA. Magnetic negative selection was used to enrich CD4+ T cells, after which naive cells were positively selected on CD45RA and the negative fraction became the memory subset. Blood was collected by leukapheresis, and PBMCs were isolated by Ficoll-Histopaque density gradient centrifugation and then cryopreserved in liquid nitrogen vapor phase. Analytical flow cytometry was used to check the purity and quantity of every magnetically sorted T cell population. Genomic DNA was isolated from every sorted fraction and measured by UV absorbance on a Nanodrop 2000c.

The rearrangement joined TRBV2 to TRBJ2-3, with no D gene named confidently. The material sequenced was memory CD4+ T cells from PBMCs. Explained via the paper, the cell subset or site label denotes: CD45RA-negative fraction. This TCR was sampled from a man younger than 35 in good health. Some clones in this sample may be carry-over from other donors' samples. The CDR3 protein is CASTPDSTDTQYF. The DNA sequence is given as TGTGCCAGCACCCCGGACAGCACAGATACGCAGTATTTT.